This paragraph reports one TCR beta chain. The data originate from a study of T cells in lung cancer brain metastases. About the research overall: About 85% of the 20 patients had a tobacco use history.

Either synchronous oligometastatic disease or delayed solitary brain metastasis recurrence led to resection. Roughly five deparaffinized, unstained about 9.2 um sections supplied tumor areas macrodissected using marked H&E slides as a guide. Using immunoSEQ multiplex PCR, the repertoire was profiled, and TCRdb retains in-frame clones only, with some absent. The table includes under 6,000 clones, around 85% detected once. The source material was tumor tissue from the primary lung tumor. This TCR was sampled from a middle-aged man with non-small cell lung cancer.

The CDR3 bases are TGTGCCAGCAGACGATTAGCGGGGCGCCAAGAGACCCAGTACTTC. It codes for CASRRLAGRQETQYF. The chain joins TRBV6-5 to TRBJ2-5, with TRBD2 identical over 8 bases. This CDR3 has 15 residues. After removal of 6 bases from V and 1 base from J, the junction contained 7 bases not matched to a gene. The germline V gene encodes CDR1 MNHEY and CDR2 SVGAGI.